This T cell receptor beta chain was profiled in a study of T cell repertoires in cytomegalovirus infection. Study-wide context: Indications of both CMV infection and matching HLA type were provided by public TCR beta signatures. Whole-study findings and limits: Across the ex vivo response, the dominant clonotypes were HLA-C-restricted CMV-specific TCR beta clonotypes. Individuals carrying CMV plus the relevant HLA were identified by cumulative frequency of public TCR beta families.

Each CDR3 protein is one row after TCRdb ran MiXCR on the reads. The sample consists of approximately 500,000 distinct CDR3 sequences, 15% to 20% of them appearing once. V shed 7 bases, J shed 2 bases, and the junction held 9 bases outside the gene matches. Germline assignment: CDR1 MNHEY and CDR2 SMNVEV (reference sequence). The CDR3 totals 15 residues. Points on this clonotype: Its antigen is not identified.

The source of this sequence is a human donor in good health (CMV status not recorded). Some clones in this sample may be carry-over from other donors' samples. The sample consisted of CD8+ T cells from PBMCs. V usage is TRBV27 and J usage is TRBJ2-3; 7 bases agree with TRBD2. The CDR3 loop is CASTLWGGPTDTQYF. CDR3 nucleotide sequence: TGTGCCAGCACCCTCTGGGGGGGTCCCACAGATACGCAGTATTTT.